This T cell receptor (beta chain) was sequenced in a study of post-analysis software for immune sequencing data. As for the study in general: Secondary progressive, relapsing-remitting and progressive-relapsing multiple sclerosis were among the included disease courses. Study-wide results and caveats: Under F measure analysis, samples from one preparation batch co-clustered strongly. Four to six TRBV segments appeared more often in patients than in controls, and TRBV5-6, TRBV5-1 and TRBV20-1 were among these.

Unique molecular identifiers tagged the TCR beta cDNA libraries. TCRdb re-analysed the PCR reads in MiXCR, keeping a single row per CDR3 protein. The sample shows approximately 400,000 distinct CDR3 sequences, about a third of them seen only once. This CDR3 comprises 12 residues. Germline V lookup: CDR1 SGDLS, CDR2 YYNGEE. The V and J ends lost 4 bases and 4 bases respectively, with 6 bases between them. This clonotype was recorded a few times. What it binds is not known. This sequence originates from a girl aged 10 to 17 with multiple sclerosis. Sequences were obtained from blood. The V and J genes are TRBV9 and TRBJ2-4; D gene ambiguous. The CDR3: CASSPGKNIQYF. CDR3 sequence (DNA): TGTGCCAGCAGCCCGGGTAAAAACATTCAGTACTTC.